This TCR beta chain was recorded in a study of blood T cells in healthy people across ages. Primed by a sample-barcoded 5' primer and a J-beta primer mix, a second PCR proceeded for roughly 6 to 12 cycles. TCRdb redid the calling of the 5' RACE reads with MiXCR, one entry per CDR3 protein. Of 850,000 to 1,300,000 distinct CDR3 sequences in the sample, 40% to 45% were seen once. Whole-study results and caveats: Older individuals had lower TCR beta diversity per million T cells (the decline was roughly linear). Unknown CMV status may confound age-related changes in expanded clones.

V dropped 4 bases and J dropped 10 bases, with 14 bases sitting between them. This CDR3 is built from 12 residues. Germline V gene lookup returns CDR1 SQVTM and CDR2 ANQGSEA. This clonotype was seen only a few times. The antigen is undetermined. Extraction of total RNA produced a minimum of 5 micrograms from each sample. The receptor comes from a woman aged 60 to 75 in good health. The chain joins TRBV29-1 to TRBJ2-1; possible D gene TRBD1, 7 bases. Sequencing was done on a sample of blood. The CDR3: CSVGRLGGEQFF. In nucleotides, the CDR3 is TGCAGCGTTGGGCGACTAGGGGGCGAGCAGTTCTTC.